These T cell receptor beta chains were read from a single sample in a study of blood T cell repertoires in COVID-19. The method was immunoSEQ multiplex PCR; TCRdb's version includes in-frame clones alone and lacks a portion of them. Of about 42,000 clones listed, about 77% were seen once; the top ten hold about 26%. Sequencing used peripheral blood. These TCRs come from a man older than 75 with acute or convalescent COVID-19. The CDR3 runs from the conserved cysteine through the conserved F or W. Some rows mark clone size as missing; the rest say once, few, many or name a class of expanded clone.

abundance: -; v_gene: TRBV10-3; j_gene: TRBJ1-1; len: 15; CDR3aa: CAISDATGGHTEAFF
abundance: few; v_gene: TRBV7-9; j_gene: TRBJ2-7; len: 16; CDR3aa: CASSFPTQDRGHEQYF
abundance: -; v_gene: TRBV29-1; j_gene: TRBJ1-1; len: 13; CDR3aa: CSVDRGGNTEAFF
abundance: -; v_gene: TRBV5-5; j_gene: TRBJ2-1; len: 15; CDR3aa: CASSLEGQPYNEQFF
abundance: -; v_gene: TRBV9; j_gene: TRBJ2-3; len: 16; CDR3aa: CASSATSGGPTDTQYF
abundance: -; v_gene: TRBV5-1; j_gene: TRBJ1-6; len: 15; CDR3aa: CASSTAGTGESPLHF
abundance: -; v_gene: TRBV25-1; j_gene: TRBJ1-2; len: 15; CDR3aa: CASSDESQGTYGYTF
abundance: -; v_gene: TRBV6-2/TRBV6-3; j_gene: TRBJ1-1; len: 16; CDR3aa: CASSYLPGRSNTEAFF
abundance: -; v_gene: TRBV5-1; j_gene: TRBJ2-7; len: 15; CDR3aa: CASSLGEAVGYEQYF
abundance: -; v_gene: TRBV5-6; j_gene: TRBJ1-6; len: 15; CDR3aa: CASSSADRGHSPLHF
abundance: -; v_gene: TRBV10-3; j_gene: TRBJ1-2; len: 13; CDR3aa: CAISDRANYGYTF
abundance: few; v_gene: TRBV18; j_gene: TRBJ2-7; len: 12; CDR3aa: CASSPGASEQYF
abundance: -; v_gene: TRBV7-3; j_gene: TRBJ2-5; len: 16; CDR3aa: CASSAGTSGGQETQYF
abundance: few; v_gene: TRBV3-1/TRBV3-2; j_gene: TRBJ1-2; len: 13; CDR3aa: CASSQGWSYGYTF
abundance: -; v_gene: TRBV7-8; j_gene: TRBJ2-5; len: 11; CDR3aa: CASSFQETQYF
abundance: -; v_gene: TRBV1; j_gene: TRBJ2-2; len: 18; CDR3aa: CTSSQDPGGGANTGELFF
abundance: -; v_gene: TRBV4-2; j_gene: TRBJ2-6; len: 15; CDR3aa: CASSQGRAGANVLTF
abundance: -; v_gene: TRBV7-9; j_gene: TRBJ2-4; len: 16; CDR3aa: CASSLVSGGARNIQYF
abundance: few; v_gene: TRBV7-7; j_gene: TRBJ1-3; len: 16; CDR3aa: CASSLGLAGSGNTIYF
abundance: few; v_gene: TRBV6-5; j_gene: TRBJ1-1; len: 14; CDR3aa: CASSRDRANTEAFF
abundance: -; v_gene: TRBV12-3/TRBV12-4; j_gene: TRBJ2-7; len: 13; CDR3aa: CASSLQGAGEQYF
abundance: -; v_gene: TRBV15; j_gene: TRBJ1-5; len: 14; CDR3aa: CATARTGVNQPQHF